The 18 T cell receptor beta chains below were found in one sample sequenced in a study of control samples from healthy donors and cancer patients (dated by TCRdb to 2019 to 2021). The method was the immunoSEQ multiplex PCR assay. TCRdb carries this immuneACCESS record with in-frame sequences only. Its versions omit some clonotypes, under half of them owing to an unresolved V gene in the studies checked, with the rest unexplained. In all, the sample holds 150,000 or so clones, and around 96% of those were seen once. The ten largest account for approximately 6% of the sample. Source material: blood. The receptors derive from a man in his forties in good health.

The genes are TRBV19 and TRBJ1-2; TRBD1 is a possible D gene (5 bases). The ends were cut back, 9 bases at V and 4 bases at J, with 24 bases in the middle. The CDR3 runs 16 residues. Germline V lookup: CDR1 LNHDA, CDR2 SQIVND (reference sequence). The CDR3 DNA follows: TGTGCCAGCCGAAAACGGGACCCAAGGGAAGGCTATGGCTACACCTTC. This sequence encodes CASRKRDPREGYGYTF.

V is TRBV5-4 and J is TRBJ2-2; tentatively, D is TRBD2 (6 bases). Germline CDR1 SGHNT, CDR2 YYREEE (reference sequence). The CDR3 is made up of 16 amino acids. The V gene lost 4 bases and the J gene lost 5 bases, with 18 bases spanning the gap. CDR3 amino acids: CASSPVPGLTTGELFF. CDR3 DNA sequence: TGTGCCAGCAGCCCAGTCCCGGGACTTACGACCGGGGAGCTGTTTTTT.

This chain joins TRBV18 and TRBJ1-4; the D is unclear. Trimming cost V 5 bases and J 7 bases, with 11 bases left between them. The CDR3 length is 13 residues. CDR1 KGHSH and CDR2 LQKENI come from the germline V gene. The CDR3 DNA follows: TGTGCCAGCTCAATGAGCCGTTCTGAAAAACTGTTTTTT. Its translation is CASSMSRSEKLFF.

The CDR3 protein is CASSSRRGYYGYTF. CDR3 nucleotides: TGTGCCAGCAGTAGCCGTAGAGGGTACTATGGCTACACCTTC. This sequence joins TRBV6-5 and TRBJ1-2; D unclear. Germline CDR1 MNHEY, CDR2 SVGAGI. The CDR3 totals 14 residues. V lost 5 bases and J lost 3, with 13 bases in between.

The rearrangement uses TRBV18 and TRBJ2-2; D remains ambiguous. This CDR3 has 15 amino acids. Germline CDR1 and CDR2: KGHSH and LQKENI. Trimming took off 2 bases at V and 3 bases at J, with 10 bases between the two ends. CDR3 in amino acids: CASSPKGLDTGELFF. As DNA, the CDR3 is TGTGCCAGCTCACCAAAGGGATTGGACACCGGGGAGCTGTTTTTT. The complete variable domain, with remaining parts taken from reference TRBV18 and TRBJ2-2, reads NAGVMQNPRHLVRRRGQEARLRCSPMKGHSHVYWYRQLPEEGLKFMVYLQKENIIDESGMPKERFSAEFPKEGPSILRIQQVVRGDSAAYFCASSPKGLDTGELFFGEGSRLTVL.

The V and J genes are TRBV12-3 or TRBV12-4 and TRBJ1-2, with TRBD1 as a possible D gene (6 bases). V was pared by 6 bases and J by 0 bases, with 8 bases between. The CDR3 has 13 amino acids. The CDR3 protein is CASRQGSNYGYTF. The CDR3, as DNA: TGTGCCAGCAGACAGGGATCTAACTATGGCTACACCTTC.

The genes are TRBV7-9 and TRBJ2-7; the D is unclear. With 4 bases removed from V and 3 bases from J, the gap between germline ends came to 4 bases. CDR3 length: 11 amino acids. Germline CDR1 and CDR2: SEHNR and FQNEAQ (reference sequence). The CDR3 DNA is TGTGCCAGCAGCTCAAACTACGAGCAGTACTTC. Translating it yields CASSSNYEQYF.

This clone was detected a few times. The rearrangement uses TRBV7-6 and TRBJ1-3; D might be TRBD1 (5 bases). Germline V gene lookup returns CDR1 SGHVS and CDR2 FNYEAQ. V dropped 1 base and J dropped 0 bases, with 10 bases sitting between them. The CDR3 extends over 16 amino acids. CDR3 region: CASSLVPGYSGNTIYF. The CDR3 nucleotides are TGTGCCAGCAGCTTAGTTCCAGGGTACTCTGGAAACACCATATATTTT. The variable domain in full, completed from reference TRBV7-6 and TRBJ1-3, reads GAGVSQSPRYKVTKRGQDVALRCDPISGHVSLYWYRQALGQGPEFLTYFNYEAQQDKSGLPNDRFSAERPEGSISTLTIQRTEQRDSAMYRCASSLVPGYSGNTIYFGEGSWLTVV.

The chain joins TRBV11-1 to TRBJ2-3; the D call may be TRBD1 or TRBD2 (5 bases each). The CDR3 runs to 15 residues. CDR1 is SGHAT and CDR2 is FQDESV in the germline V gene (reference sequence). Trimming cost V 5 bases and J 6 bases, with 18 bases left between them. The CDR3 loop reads CASSPPRGKADTQYF. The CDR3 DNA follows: TGTGCCAGCAGCCCGCCTCGGGGCAAGGCGGATACGCAGTATTTT.

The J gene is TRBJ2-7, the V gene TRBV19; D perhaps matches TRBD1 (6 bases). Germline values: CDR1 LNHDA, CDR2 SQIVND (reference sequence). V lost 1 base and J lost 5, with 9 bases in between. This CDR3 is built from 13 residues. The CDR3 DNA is TGTGCCAGTAGTATAGGACAGGCCAACGAGCAGTACTTC. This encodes CASSIGQANEQYF.

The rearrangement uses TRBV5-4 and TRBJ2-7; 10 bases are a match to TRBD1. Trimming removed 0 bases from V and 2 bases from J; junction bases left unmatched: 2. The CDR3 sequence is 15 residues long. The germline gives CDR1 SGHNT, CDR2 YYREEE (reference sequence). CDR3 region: CASSLGGQGAYEQYF. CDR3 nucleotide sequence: TGTGCCAGCAGCTTGGGTGGACAGGGGGCCTACGAGCAGTACTTC.

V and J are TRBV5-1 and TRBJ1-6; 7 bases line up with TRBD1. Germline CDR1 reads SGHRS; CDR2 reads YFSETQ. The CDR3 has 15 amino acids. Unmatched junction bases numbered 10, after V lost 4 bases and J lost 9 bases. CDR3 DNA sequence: TGCGCCAGCAGCCTCGCAGGGGGGGACTCTTCACCCCTCCACTTT. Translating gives CASSLAGGDSSPLHF.

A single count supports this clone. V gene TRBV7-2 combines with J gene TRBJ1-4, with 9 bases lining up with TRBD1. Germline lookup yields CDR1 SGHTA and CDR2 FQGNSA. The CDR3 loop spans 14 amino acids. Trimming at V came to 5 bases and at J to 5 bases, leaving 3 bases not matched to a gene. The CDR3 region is CASSPGQGNEKLFF. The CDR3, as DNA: TGTGCCAGCAGCCCGGGACAGGGCAATGAAAAACTGTTTTTT. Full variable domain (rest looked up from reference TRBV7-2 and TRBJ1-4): GAGVSQSPSNKVTEKGKDVELRCDPISGHTALYWYRQSLGQGLEFLIYFQGNSAPDKSGLPSDRFSAERTGGSVSTLTIQRTQQEDSAVYLCASSPGQGNEKLFFGSGTQLSVL.

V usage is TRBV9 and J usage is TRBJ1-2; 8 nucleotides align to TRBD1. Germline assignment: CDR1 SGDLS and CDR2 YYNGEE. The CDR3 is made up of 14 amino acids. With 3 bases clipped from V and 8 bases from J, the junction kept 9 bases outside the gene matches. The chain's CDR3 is CASSAGQGSQGYTF. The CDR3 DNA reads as TGTGCCAGCAGCGCCGGACAGGGCTCGCAAGGCTACACCTTC.

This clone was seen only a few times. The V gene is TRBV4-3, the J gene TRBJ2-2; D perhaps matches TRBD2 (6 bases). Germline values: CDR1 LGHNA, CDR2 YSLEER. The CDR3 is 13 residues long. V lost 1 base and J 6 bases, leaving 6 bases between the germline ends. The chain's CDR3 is CASSQAGAGELFF. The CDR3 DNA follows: TGCGCCAGCAGCCAAGCGGGAGCCGGGGAGCTGTTTTTT.

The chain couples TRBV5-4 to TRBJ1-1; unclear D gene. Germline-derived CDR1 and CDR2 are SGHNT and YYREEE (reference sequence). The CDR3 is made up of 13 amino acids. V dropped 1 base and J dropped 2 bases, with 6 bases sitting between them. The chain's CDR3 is CASSLSLNTEAFF. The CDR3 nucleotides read TGTGCCAGCAGCTTGAGCCTTAACACTGAAGCTTTCTTT.

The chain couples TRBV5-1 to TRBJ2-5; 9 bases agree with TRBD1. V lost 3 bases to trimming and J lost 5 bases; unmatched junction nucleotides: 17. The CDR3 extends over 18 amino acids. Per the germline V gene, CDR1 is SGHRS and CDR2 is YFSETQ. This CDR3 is CASSYTPTGTGFSETQYF. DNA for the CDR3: TGCGCCAGCAGCTACACCCCAACCGGGACAGGGTTCTCGGAGACCCAGTACTTC.

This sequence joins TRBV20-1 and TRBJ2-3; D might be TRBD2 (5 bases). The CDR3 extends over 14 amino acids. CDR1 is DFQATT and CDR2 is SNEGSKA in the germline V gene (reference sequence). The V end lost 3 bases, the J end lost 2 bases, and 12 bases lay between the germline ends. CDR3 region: CSASAGLYTDTQYF. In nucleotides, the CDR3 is TGCAGTGCTAGTGCAGGACTGTACACAGATACGCAGTATTTT.